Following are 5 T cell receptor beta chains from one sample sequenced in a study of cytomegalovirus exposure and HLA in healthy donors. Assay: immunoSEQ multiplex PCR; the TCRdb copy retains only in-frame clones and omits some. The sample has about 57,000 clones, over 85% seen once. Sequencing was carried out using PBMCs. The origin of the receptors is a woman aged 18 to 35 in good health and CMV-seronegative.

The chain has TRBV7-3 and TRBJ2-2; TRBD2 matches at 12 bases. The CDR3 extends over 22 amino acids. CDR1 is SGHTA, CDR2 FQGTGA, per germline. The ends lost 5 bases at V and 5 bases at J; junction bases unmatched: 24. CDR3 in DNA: TGTGCCAGCAGCCTAAAATCACTAGCGGGGGGCTCCCCAGAATTTCTGACCGGGGAGCTGTTTTTT. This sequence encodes CASSLKSLAGGSPEFLTGELFF.

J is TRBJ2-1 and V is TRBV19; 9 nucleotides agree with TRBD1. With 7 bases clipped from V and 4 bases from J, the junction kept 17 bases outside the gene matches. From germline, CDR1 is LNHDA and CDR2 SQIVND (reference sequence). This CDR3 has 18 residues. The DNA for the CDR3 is TGTGCCAGTAACACCGGGACAGGGTCATCACTGAGATACAATGAGCAGTTCTTC. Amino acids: CASNTGTGSSLRYNEQFF. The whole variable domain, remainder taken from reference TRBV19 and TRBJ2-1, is DGGITQSPKYLFRKEGQNVTLSCEQNLNHDAMYWYRQDPGQGLRLIYYSQIVNDFQKGDIAEGYSVSREKKESFPLTVTSAQKNPTAFYLCASNTGTGSSLRYNEQFFGPGTRLTVL.

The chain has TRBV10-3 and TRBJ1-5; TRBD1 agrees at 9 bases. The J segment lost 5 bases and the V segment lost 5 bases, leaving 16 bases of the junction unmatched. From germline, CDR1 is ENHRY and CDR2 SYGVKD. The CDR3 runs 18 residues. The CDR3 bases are TGTGCCATCAGTCCGGGACAGGGCCGGATGAGTGAGCATCAGCCCCAGCATTTT. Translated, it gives CAISPGQGRMSEHQPQHF.

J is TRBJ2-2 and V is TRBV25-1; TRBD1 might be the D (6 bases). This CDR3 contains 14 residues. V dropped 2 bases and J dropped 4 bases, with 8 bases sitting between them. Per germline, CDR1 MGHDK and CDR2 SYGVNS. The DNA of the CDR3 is TGTGCCAGCAGTGAACACAGGGTCACCGGGGAGCTGTTTTTT. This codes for CASSEHRVTGELFF. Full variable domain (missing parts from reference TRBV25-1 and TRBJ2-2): EADIYQTPRYLVIGTGKKITLECSQTMGHDKMYWYQQDPGMELHLIHYSYGVNSTEKGDLSSESTVSRIRTEHFPLTLESARPSHTSQYLCASSEHRVTGELFFGEGSRLTVL.

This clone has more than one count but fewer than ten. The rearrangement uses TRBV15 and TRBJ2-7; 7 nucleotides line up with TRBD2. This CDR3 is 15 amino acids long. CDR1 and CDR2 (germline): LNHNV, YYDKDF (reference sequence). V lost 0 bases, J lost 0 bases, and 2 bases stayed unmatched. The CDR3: CATSRDRGSSYEQYV. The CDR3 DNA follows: TGTGCCACCAGCAGAGATCGCGGGAGCTCCTACGAGCAGTACGTC.